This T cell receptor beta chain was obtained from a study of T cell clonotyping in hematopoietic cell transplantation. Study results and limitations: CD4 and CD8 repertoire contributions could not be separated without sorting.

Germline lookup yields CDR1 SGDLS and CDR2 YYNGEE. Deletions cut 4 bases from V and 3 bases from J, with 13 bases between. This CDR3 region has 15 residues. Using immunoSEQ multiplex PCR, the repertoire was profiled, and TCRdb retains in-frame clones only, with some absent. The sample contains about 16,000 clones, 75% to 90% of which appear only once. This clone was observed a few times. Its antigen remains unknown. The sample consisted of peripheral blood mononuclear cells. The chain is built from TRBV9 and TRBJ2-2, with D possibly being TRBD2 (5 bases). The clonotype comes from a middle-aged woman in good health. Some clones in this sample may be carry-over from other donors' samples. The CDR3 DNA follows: TGTGCCAGCAGCCCAGAGGGCGGAGACACCGGGGAGCTGTTTTTT. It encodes CASSPEGGDTGELFF.